This record looks at one T cell receptor (beta chain) sequence and its context. Its antigen is currently unknown. This entry comes from a study of shared clonotypes between healthy human individuals. Trimming pared 4 bases from V and 1 base from J, leaving 1 base between. The CDR3 contains 11 residues. Germline V lookup: CDR1 KGHSY, CDR2 FQNENV. General study findings and limits: Compared with clonotypes that all four donors shared, non-shared clonotypes had lower generation probabilities. Clonotype sharing among donors was thought likely to change with sequencing depth.

CD45RO-negative cells were positively selected for CCR7, leaving out terminally differentiated effector memory CD45RA+ cells. Sequenced by immunoSEQ multiplex PCR; TCRdb stores in-frame clones only, minus some. Altogether about 2.1 million clones are present, about 94% being singletons, with the ten largest covering approximately 1.6%. The source of this sequence is a man aged 18 to 30 in good health. Some clones in this sample may be carry-over from other donors' samples. The sample comprised naive CD8+ T cells from PBMCs. This chain joins TRBV16 and TRBJ1-1, with no clear D. CDR3 in amino acids: CASSRNTEAFF. CDR3 DNA: TGTGCCAGCAGCCGGAACACTGAAGCTTTCTTT.